Listed below are T cell receptor beta chains from one sample, sequenced in a study of T cells in Graves' hyperthyroidism and ophthalmopathy. TCRdb redid the calling of the multiplex PCR reads with MiXCR, one entry per CDR3 protein. Here the sample spans hundreds of thousands of distinct CDR3 sequences, 15% to 20% being singletons. What was sequenced was blood. These TCRs come from a woman aged 30 to 39 with Graves' hyperthyroidism. Both conserved end residues are part of each CDR3. The D gene is left open where the match is weak. Clone size is stated in some rows and not others, as once, few, many or a class when expanded.

j_gene,d_gene,len,v_gene,abundance,CDR3nt,CDR3aa
TRBJ1-1,NA,13,TRBV14,NA,TGTGCCAGCAGCCAAGATGCCACTAAGGAAGCTTTCTTT,CASSQDATKEAFF
TRBJ2-2,NA,19,TRBV28,many,TGTGCCAGCAGCATTGTGGTACTAAGAGACAGGATCATTGCCGGGGAGCTGTTTTTT,CASSIVVLRDRIIAGELFF
TRBJ1-5,NA,15,TRBV20-1,many,TGCAGTGCTAGAAAGAGGACCACAAGCAATCAGCCCCAGCATTTT,CSARKRTTSNQPQHF
TRBJ2-5,NA,13,TRBV29-1,many,TGCAGCGTTGAGTTGCGGCTTCGAGAGACCCAGTACTTC,CSVELRLRETQYF
TRBJ1-6,NA,13,TRBV3-1,NA,TGTGCCAGCAGCCAAACCGGGCAATCACCCCTCCACTTT,CASSQTGQSPLHF
TRBJ2-7,NA,14,TRBV19,NA,TGTGCCAGTAGTTGGGACTGGCGAAAGTACGAGCAGTACTTC,CASSWDWRKYEQYF
TRBJ1-3,TRBD1,16,TRBV7-9,NA,TGTGCCAGCAGCTCAACCGACAGGGGCTCTGGAAACACCATATATTTT,CASSSTDRGSGNTIYF
TRBJ1-1,NA,12,TRBV28,many,TGTGCCAGCAGTATCCGGGGGATTGAAGCTTTCTTT,CASSIRGIEAFF
TRBJ2-2,TRBD2,17,TRBV14,few,TGTGCCAGCAGCCAAGTGGGACTAGCGGTGAACACCGGGGAGCTGTTTTTT,CASSQVGLAVNTGELFF
TRBJ1-2,NA,13,TRBV20-1,NA,TGCAGTGCTAGCTATGTCAGGGGCTATGGCTACACCTTC,CSASYVRGYGYTF
TRBJ2-7,TRBD2,15,TRBV5-1,many,TGCGCCAGCAGCCCCGGTCCGACTAGCGATTCCGAGCAGTACTTC,CASSPGPTSDSEQYF
TRBJ1-4,NA,15,TRBV2,once,TGTGCCAGCAGTGATTCGGAGGCCCGAGATGAAAAACTGTTTTTT,CASSDSEARDEKLFF
TRBJ1-1,NA,14,TRBV6-1,many,TGTGCCAGCAGACTAGACACCGTGAACACTGAAGCTTTCTTT,CASRLDTVNTEAFF
TRBJ1-5,TRBD1,16,TRBV6-1,NA,TGTGCCAGCAGTGTCCAGGGGGCGCGTTTCCATCAGCCCCAGCATTTT,CASSVQGARFHQPQHF
TRBJ1-2,TRBD1,15,TRBV27,few,TGTGCCAGCAGTCCGGGACAGGGGGCTTGGTATGGCTACACCTTC,CASSPGQGAWYGYTF
TRBJ2-1,TRBD1,16,TRBV6-4,few,TGTGCCAGCAGTGAAACGACAGGGGGCAGGTACAATGAGCAGTTCTTC,CASSETTGGRYNEQFF
TRBJ1-1,NA,13,TRBV12-3/TRBV12-4,NA,TGTGCCAGCAGAACCAGGGAGGTACCTGAAGCTTTCTTT,CASRTREVPEAFF
TRBJ2-1,NA,16,TRBV7-9,many,TGTGCCAGCAGCCCCCTCGCGGAGGTCTCCTACAATGAGCAGTTCTTC,CASSPLAEVSYNEQFF
TRBJ1-1,NA,13,TRBV19,NA,TGTGCCAGTAGTATCGGGGCATGCACTGAAGCTTTCTTT,CASSIGACTEAFF
TRBJ1-2,NA,17,TRBV6-5,few,TGTGCCAGCAGTTACAATAACTACGGACCCGTCAGACATGGCTACACCTTC,CASSYNNYGPVRHGYTF
TRBJ2-5,NA,15,TRBV7-9,many,TGTGCCAGCAGCACCTCCGGGCCCCCTCCAGTGACCCAGTACTTC,CASSTSGPPPVTQYF
TRBJ1-3,TRBD1,14,TRBV12-3/TRBV12-4,NA,TGTGCCAGCAGCCTTACGGACAGGGGAAACACCATATATTTT,CASSLTDRGNTIYF
TRBJ1-2,NA,16,TRBV7-9,few,TGTGCCAGCAGCTTAGCCCCCGCGGGTTGGGGCTATGGCTACACCTTC,CASSLAPAGWGYGYTF
TRBJ1-1,NA,13,TRBV9,few,TGTGCCAGCAGCGTAGACGGAGAAGGGAGCGCTTTCTTT,CASSVDGEGSAFF
TRBJ2-2,NA,14,TRBV5-1,few,TGCGCCAGCAGCCAGTCACAATCCACCGGGGAGCTGTTTTTT,CASSQSQSTGELFF
TRBJ2-7,TRBD1,14,TRBV28,many,TGTGCCAGCAGTTCACAGGGGGGTAGGTACGAGCAGTACTTC,CASSSQGGRYEQYF
TRBJ1-1,NA,14,TRBV10-1,few,TGCGCCAGCAGTGATAGCGCGGTGAACACTGAAGCTTTCTTT,CASSDSAVNTEAFF
TRBJ2-7,NA,15,TRBV19,NA,TGTGCCAGTAGTATTAGTTCCGGCAGACTCTACGAGCAGTACTTC,CASSISSGRLYEQYF
TRBJ1-1,NA,14,TRBV11-1,NA,TGTGCCAGCAGTTCACAGGCTGAAAGGGCTGAAGCTTTCTTT,CASSSQAERAEAFF
TRBJ2-6,TRBD1,17,TRBV20-1,NA,TGCAGTGCACCCGTCGGGACAGGGGGATGGGGGGCCAACGTCCTGACTTTC,CSAPVGTGGWGANVLTF
TRBJ2-3,NA,12,TRBV5-8,many,TGTGCCAGCAGCTTGGCCGCAGATACGCAGTATTTT,CASSLAADTQYF
TRBJ2-5,NA,13,TRBV19,NA,TGTGCCAGTAGGGACCGCCCGGGGGAGACCCAGTACTTC,CASRDRPGETQYF
TRBJ1-2,NA,12,TRBV20-1,NA,TGCAGTGCCCCGGCCAGGGGCAGGGGCTACACCTTC,CSAPARGRGYTF
TRBJ2-3,NA,15,TRBV5-1,few,TGCGCCAGCAGCTTGGGGACCCTAGGATCGGATACGCAGTATTTT,CASSLGTLGSDTQYF
TRBJ2-3,TRBD2,13,TRBV12-3/TRBV12-4,few,TGTGCCAGCAGTTTAGGGGCGGGAGCCCCCTGGTATTTT,CASSLGAGAPWYF
TRBJ2-1,NA,16,TRBV20-1,NA,TGCAGTGCTAGGTTGCACGGGGACCCAACCTACAATGAGCAGTTCTTC,CSARLHGDPTYNEQFF
TRBJ2-1,NA,16,TRBV24-1,many,TGTGCCACCAGTGATTTCGGGGGAGACGGCGACAATGAGCAGTTCTTC,CATSDFGGDGDNEQFF
TRBJ1-2,TRBD1,14,TRBV28,many,TGTGCCAGCAGTGCCTGGACAGGGAGAGGGGGCTACACCTTC,CASSAWTGRGGYTF
TRBJ2-5,NA,16,TRBV3-1,NA,TGTGCCAGCAGCCAGCGCGGGACACCCCCCGAAGAGACCCAGTACTTC,CASSQRGTPPEETQYF
TRBJ2-7,NA,14,TRBV14,NA,TGTGCCAGCAGCCGCTTACAGAGTTCGTACGAGCAGTACTTC,CASSRLQSSYEQYF
TRBJ2-1,TRBD2,15,TRBV2,many,TGTGCCAGCAGTGAATTGGGGGAGGGACTCAATGAGCAGTTCTTC,CASSELGEGLNEQFF
TRBJ1-5,NA,14,TRBV30,NA,TGTGCCGGGAGTGTTGGACAGTCAAATCAGCCCCAGCATTTT,CAGSVGQSNQPQHF
TRBJ2-5,NA,15,TRBV9,NA,TGTGCCAGCAGCGTAGATGAGGCGGGTGAAGAGACCCAGTACTTC,CASSVDEAGEETQYF
TRBJ2-2,NA,16,TRBV28,many,TGTGCCAGCAGTTTATGGCAGGGTGGGAGCGGCGGGGAGCTGTTTTTT,CASSLWQGGSGGELFF
TRBJ1-5,NA,14,TRBV5-6,few,TGTGCCAGCAGCTTCGGGGAGACGTCACAGCCCCAGCATTTT,CASSFGETSQPQHF
TRBJ2-7,TRBD2,16,TRBV7-9,few,TGTGCCAGCAGCTTAGGGGGGACTAGCGGGAGCTACGAGCAGTACTTC,CASSLGGTSGSYEQYF
TRBJ2-1,NA,16,TRBV5-6,NA,TGTGCCAGCAGCTTGGTGGCGGGTTTGCCCGACAATGAGCAGTTCTTC,CASSLVAGLPDNEQFF
TRBJ2-3,TRBD1,12,TRBV30,many,TGTGCCTGGGACAGGGGAACAGATACGCAGTATTTT,CAWDRGTDTQYF
TRBJ1-1,NA,13,TRBV2,many,TGTGCCAGCTCGGGGAATACGAACACTGAAGCTTTCTTT,CASSGNTNTEAFF
TRBJ2-2,NA,15,TRBV4-2,few,TGTGCCAGCAGCCAAGATCGGGGAAACACCGGGGAGCTGTTTTTT,CASSQDRGNTGELFF
TRBJ1-4,TRBD1,16,TRBV7-2,NA,TGTGCCAGCAGCTTAGATTTTCAGGGGGGAGATGAAAAACTGTTTTTT,CASSLDFQGGDEKLFF
TRBJ2-7,TRBD2,15,TRBV20-1,NA,TGCAGTGCGGGTCGACTAGCGGGAGTTGCCTACGAGCAGTACTTC,CSAGRLAGVAYEQYF
TRBJ1-1,NA,13,TRBV18,many,TGTGCCAGCTCACCATCAGCGAACACTGAAGCTTTCTTT,CASSPSANTEAFF
TRBJ1-2,NA,14,TRBV28,many,TGTGCCAGCAGTTTATTCGCGGGGAACTATGGCTACACCTTC,CASSLFAGNYGYTF
TRBJ2-2,NA,13,TRBV7-3,many,TGTGCCAGCAGCTTGATCAACACCGGGGAGCTGTTTTTT,CASSLINTGELFF
TRBJ2-2,NA,12,TRBV29-1,few,TGCAGCGCCCAGATAGCATACGGGGAGCTGTTTTTT,CSAQIAYGELFF
TRBJ1-5,NA,18,TRBV7-2,few,TGTGCCAGCAGCTCCATGGCTGGGACACCGTATAGCAATCAGCCCCAGCATTTT,CASSSMAGTPYSNQPQHF